This T cell receptor (beta chain) was recovered during a study of STAT5B mutations in CD4+ large granular lymphocyte leukemia. Here immunoSEQ multiplex PCR was the method, and the copy in TCRdb shows in-frame clones only, minus some. The data hold tens of thousands of clones, with around 85% observed a single time. CDR3 length equals 19 residues. Per the germline V gene, CDR1 is SGHDN and CDR2 is FVKESK. Trimming cost V 5 bases and J 5 bases; bases outside gene matches: 13. This clonotype was sampled from a human donor in good health. The chain employs TRBV14 and TRBJ2-1, with 15 bases identical to TRBD2. Sequencing used CD4+ T cells from blood buffy coats. The CDR3 DNA sequence: TGTGCCAGCAGCTCCGGACTAGCGGGAGGGCCCTTAAGGCACAATGAGCAGTTCTTC. This codes for CASSSGLAGGPLRHNEQFF. Using reference TRBV14 and TRBJ2-1 for the parts outside the CDR3, the full variable domain is EAGVTQFPSHSVIEKGQTVTLRCDPISGHDNLYWYRRVMGKEIKFLLHFVKESKQDESGMPNNRFLAERTGGTYSTLKVQPAELEDSGVYFCASSSGLAGGPLRHNEQFFGPGTRLTVL.